A selection of T cell receptor beta chains follows, all from one sample in a study of cytomegalovirus exposure and HLA in healthy donors. The data were produced by immunoSEQ multiplex PCR, yet TCRdb's version contains in-frame clones alone and is incomplete. The sample consists of approximately 130,000 clones, around 75% of them appearing once. What was sequenced was PBMCs. These receptors were taken from a man aged 25 to 40 in good health and CMV-seronegative. Each CDR3 is given with its conserved first and last residue. The D gene is left open where the match is weak. Size is omitted from some rows. Given values are once, few, many or a class for expanded clones.

TRBD1 TRBJ1-2 - TRBV27 TGTGCCAGCAGTTTATCGGTCAGGGGTTTTCGAGGGACAGGGACGGATGGCTACACCTTC CASSLSVRGFRGTGTDGYTF
- TRBJ2-7 once TRBV6-5 TGTGCCAGCAGTTCCCCAGGGCGGGAGCAGTACTTC CASSSPGREQYF
- TRBJ2-7 - TRBV2 TGTGCCAGCAGACTAATAGACTACGAGCAGTACTTC CASRLIDYEQYF
- TRBJ2-5 - TRBV7-9 TGTGCCAGCAGCCCCCGACAGAGAGAGACCCAGTACTTC CASSPRQRETQYF
- TRBJ2-7 once TRBV5-4 TGTGCCAGCAGCTCGGCAGGGATAACCTCCTACGAGCAGTACTTC CASSSAGITSYEQYF
TRBD1 TRBJ1-5 - TRBV6-1 TGTGCCAGCAGTGAGTGGACAGGCAGCAATCAGCCCCAGCATTTT CASSEWTGSNQPQHF
TRBD1 TRBJ2-2 - TRBV7-9 TGTGCCAGCAGCTTTGGTCAGGGGGCAGGGACCGGGGAGCTGTTTTTT CASSFGQGAGTGELFF
- TRBJ1-6 - TRBV30 TGTGCCTGGAGATTTGCAGGGAGGAGTTCACCCCTCCACTTT CAWRFAGRSSPLHF
TRBD2 TRBJ2-7 - TRBV5-1 TGCGCCAGCAGCTTGTCGCTAGCGGGGTACGAGCAGTACTTC CASSLSLAGYEQYF
TRBD1 TRBJ1-4 - TRBV5-6 TGTGCCAGCAGTCCCGGGACAGGAGCAACTAATGAAAAACTGTTTTTT CASSPGTGATNEKLFF
TRBD1 TRBJ1-4 - TRBV28 TGTGCCAGCAGTCCCGGGGACAGGGGAAATGAAAAACTGTTTTTT CASSPGDRGNEKLFF
- TRBJ2-5 - TRBV25-1 TGTGCCAGCACCAAATCAATGGGTGGAGGAGAGACCCAGTACTTC CASTKSMGGGETQYF
- TRBJ2-5 few TRBV6-1 TGTGCCGGCCGGAGGGATCGCGAGACCCAGTACTTC CAGRRDRETQYF
- TRBJ1-1 - TRBV4-1 TGCGCCAGCAGCCAAATTGGGGGGGGAACCCAAGCTTTCTTT CASSQIGGGTQAFF
- TRBJ1-2 - TRBV7-9 TGTGCCAGCGGCGCAGGTCCCTATGGCTACACCTTC CASGAGPYGYTF
TRBD2 TRBJ2-2 - TRBV7-2 TGTGCCAGGGAGGGACTAGCGTCCGGGGAGCTGTTTTTT CAREGLASGELFF
- TRBJ2-7 few TRBV29-1 TGCAGCGTTGTCTGGGTGGGCGCCTACGAGCAGTACTTC CSVVWVGAYEQYF
TRBD1 TRBJ2-1 once TRBV9 TGTGCCAGCAGCCCCCGACAGGGCTCCTACAATGAGCAGTTCTTC CASSPRQGSYNEQFF
TRBD2 TRBJ2-3 - TRBV4-3 TGCGCCAGCAGCCAACATAGCGGGGGGTTAAGCACAGATACGCAGTATTTT CASSQHSGGLSTDTQYF
TRBD1 TRBJ2-7 - TRBV28 TGTGCCAGCAGTTTCCGGGACAGCTACACCTACGAGCAGTACTTC CASSFRDSYTYEQYF
TRBD2 TRBJ2-7 - TRBV28 TGTGCCAGCAGTTCGACTAGCAGAGAACAGTACTTC CASSSTSREQYF
- TRBJ2-5 - TRBV7-9 TGTGCCAGCAGCTCGGACAGTAACCAAGAGACCCAGTACTTC CASSSDSNQETQYF
- TRBJ1-1 once TRBV9 TGTGCCAGCAGCCCCACGGACAGACCCACTGAAGCTTTCTTT CASSPTDRPTEAFF
- TRBJ2-5 - TRBV7-2 TGTGCCAGCAGCTTAGCGCAGGGATGGGAGACCCAGTACTTC CASSLAQGWETQYF
TRBD2 TRBJ2-1 once TRBV4-2 TGTGCCAGCAGCCAAGGTCGGGGGGGCCGCGAGCAGTTCTTC CASSQGRGGREQFF
- TRBJ2-3 - TRBV7-6 TGTGCCAGCAGCCCATCCCAGTCCTCACATACGCAGTATTTT CASSPSQSSHTQYF
- TRBJ1-5 - TRBV28 TGTGCCAGCAGTTTAGGGATACGGGGGGATCAGCCCCAGCATTTT CASSLGIRGDQPQHF
- TRBJ2-5 - TRBV7-6 TGTGCCAGCAGCTTAGCGCTAGTTGAGACCCAGTACTTC CASSLALVETQYF
- TRBJ1-5 - TRBV15 TGTGCCACCAGCAGGATACAGGGAATCCAAAGCAATCAGCCCCAGCATTTT CATSRIQGIQSNQPQHF
TRBD1 TRBJ2-7 - TRBV9 TGTGCCAGCAGCGATGGAGGGACAGGCGTCTACGAGCAGTACTTC CASSDGGTGVYEQYF
TRBD2 TRBJ2-7 - TRBV27 TGTGCCAGCAGTTTATTAGGAGCGGGGGCAGGGTACGAGCAGTACTTC CASSLLGAGAGYEQYF
TRBD1 TRBJ2-1 few TRBV4-3 TGCGCCAGCAGCCAAGATTGGGACAGGGGTTCCTACAATGAGCAGTTCTTC CASSQDWDRGSYNEQFF